These T cell receptor beta chains were read from a single sample in a study of blood T cells in healthy people across ages. TCRdb ran MiXCR on the 5' RACE reads and lists one entry per CDR3 protein. The sample holds 800,000 or so distinct CDR3 sequences; 25% are singletons and the top ten take approximately 3.7%. The sample also formed part of further work on T cells of mothers and their children.

Sequences were obtained from blood. Every receptor here comes from a boy younger than 18 in good health. CDR3s include the opening cysteine and the closing phenylalanine or tryptophan. D genes are given only for firm matches. Rows give clone size only sometimes, using once, few, many, or a class for an expanded clone.

clone size: few
J gene: TRBJ2-1
D gene: TRBD2
V gene: TRBV27
CDR3 protein: CASSSGGNNEQFF
CDR3 DNA: TGTGCCAGCAGTTCCGGGGGGAACAATGAGCAGTTCTTC

clone size: .
J gene: TRBJ2-3
D gene: .
V gene: TRBV5-1
CDR3 protein: CASSTGTNTDTQYF
CDR3 DNA: TGCGCCAGCAGCACCGGGACAAACACAGATACGCAGTATTTT

clone size: few
J gene: TRBJ1-5
D gene: .
V gene: TRBV20-1
CDR3 protein: CSARVGQNQPQHF
CDR3 DNA: TGCAGTGCTAGGGTGGGACAAAATCAGCCCCAGCATTTT

clone size: few
J gene: TRBJ2-7
D gene: .
V gene: TRBV5-1
CDR3 protein: CASSSAGPAYEQYF
CDR3 DNA: TGCGCCAGCAGCAGTGCAGGGCCCGCCTACGAGCAGTACTTC

clone size: .
J gene: TRBJ2-1
D gene: .
V gene: TRBV9
CDR3 protein: CASSARDFQDNEQFF
CDR3 DNA: TGTGCCAGCAGCGCCCGGGACTTTCAAGACAATGAGCAGTTCTTC

clone size: .
J gene: TRBJ1-1
D gene: .
V gene: TRBV14
CDR3 protein: CASNLGGDTEAFF
CDR3 DNA: TGTGCCAGCAACCTGGGGGGGGATACTGAAGCTTTCTTT

clone size: .
J gene: TRBJ2-2
D gene: TRBD2
V gene: TRBV7-3
CDR3 protein: CASSLMLGLGNTGELFF
CDR3 DNA: TGTGCCAGCAGCTTAATGCTGGGACTAGGTAACACCGGGGAGCTGTTTTTT

clone size: .
J gene: TRBJ2-1
D gene: .
V gene: TRBV20-1
CDR3 protein: CSARDWRVEEQFF
CDR3 DNA: TGCAGTGCTAGAGATTGGAGGGTCGAGGAGCAGTTCTTC

clone size: few
J gene: TRBJ2-7
D gene: TRBD2
V gene: TRBV5-6
CDR3 protein: CTSSHASGMAYEQYF
CDR3 DNA: TGTACCAGCAGCCACGCTAGCGGAATGGCCTACGAGCAGTACTTC

clone size: .
J gene: TRBJ1-2
D gene: .
V gene: TRBV4-3
CDR3 protein: CASSQETVNYGYTF
CDR3 DNA: TGCGCCAGCAGCCAAGAAACGGTTAACTATGGCTACACCTTC

clone size: few
J gene: TRBJ2-1
D gene: TRBD2
V gene: TRBV27
CDR3 protein: CASSSGTSTYNEQFF
CDR3 DNA: TGTGCCAGCAGTTCGGGGACTAGCACGTACAATGAGCAGTTCTTC

clone size: few
J gene: TRBJ2-3
D gene: TRBD2
V gene: TRBV28
CDR3 protein: CASSPLKAGMFTDTQYF
CDR3 DNA: TGTGCCAGCAGTCCTCTTAAAGCGGGGATGTTCACAGATACGCAGTATTTT

clone size: .
J gene: TRBJ1-1
D gene: .
V gene: TRBV19
CDR3 protein: CASSIARDTEAFF
CDR3 DNA: TGTGCCAGTAGTATAGCTAGGGACACTGAAGCTTTCTTT

clone size: few
J gene: TRBJ2-7
D gene: .
V gene: TRBV5-1
CDR3 protein: CASSPTDRWYEQYF
CDR3 DNA: TGCGCCAGCAGCCCGACAGATCGGTGGTACGAGCAGTACTTC

clone size: few
J gene: TRBJ2-1
D gene: TRBD2
V gene: TRBV5-1
CDR3 protein: CASSLAASGTHNEQFF
CDR3 DNA: TGCGCCAGCAGCTTGGCCGCTAGCGGGACCCACAATGAGCAGTTCTTC

clone size: .
J gene: TRBJ2-1
D gene: .
V gene: TRBV6-5
CDR3 protein: CASSYEAPRGEQFF
CDR3 DNA: TGTGCCAGCAGTTACGAGGCTCCAAGGGGTGAGCAGTTCTTC

clone size: .
J gene: TRBJ2-5
D gene: .
V gene: TRBV12-3/TRBV12-4
CDR3 protein: CASSLEGPAETQYF
CDR3 DNA: TGTGCCAGCAGTTTGGAGGGGCCCGCCGAGACCCAGTACTTC

clone size: few
J gene: TRBJ2-7
D gene: TRBD1
V gene: TRBV7-9
CDR3 protein: CASSLVFPRDRGSYGQYF
CDR3 DNA: TGTGCCAGCAGCTTAGTCTTCCCCCGGGACAGGGGGTCCTACGGGCAGTACTTC

clone size: .
J gene: TRBJ2-1
D gene: TRBD2
V gene: TRBV29-1
CDR3 protein: CSVEDLGVAGAGNEQFF
CDR3 DNA: TGCAGCGTTGAAGATCTTGGGGTAGCGGGAGCGGGGAATGAGCAGTTCTTC

clone size: .
J gene: TRBJ2-7
D gene: .
V gene: TRBV2
CDR3 protein: CASNARGEHYEQYF
CDR3 DNA: TGTGCCAGCAACGCCCGCGGAGAGCACTACGAGCAGTACTTC

clone size: .
J gene: TRBJ2-4
D gene: .
V gene: TRBV11-2
CDR3 protein: CASSSWQIKNIQYF
CDR3 DNA: TGTGCCAGCAGCTCTTGGCAGATCAAAAACATTCAGTACTTC

clone size: few
J gene: TRBJ2-1
D gene: TRBD2
V gene: TRBV14
CDR3 protein: CASSQDGRAGGLYNEQFF
CDR3 DNA: TGTGCCAGCAGCCAAGATGGGCGAGCGGGAGGCCTTTACAATGAGCAGTTCTTC

clone size: .
J gene: TRBJ2-1
D gene: .
V gene: TRBV5-6
CDR3 protein: CASSPTGRNSNEQFF
CDR3 DNA: TGTGCCAGCAGCCCGACGGGGAGGAACAGCAATGAGCAGTTCTTC

clone size: .
J gene: TRBJ2-3
D gene: .
V gene: TRBV7-8
CDR3 protein: CASSLDSAFDTQYF
CDR3 DNA: TGTGCCAGCAGCTTGGACTCCGCCTTCGATACGCAGTATTTT

clone size: .
J gene: TRBJ1-3
D gene: .
V gene: TRBV11-2
CDR3 protein: CASSPIEDPNTIYF
CDR3 DNA: TGTGCCAGCAGCCCCATAGAGGATCCAAACACCATATATTTT

clone size: few
J gene: TRBJ2-7
D gene: .
V gene: TRBV27
CDR3 protein: CASSLIPGVREQYF
CDR3 DNA: TGTGCCAGCAGTTTAATCCCAGGGGTTAGAGAGCAGTACTTC

clone size: few
J gene: TRBJ2-4
D gene: .
V gene: TRBV11-1
CDR3 protein: CASSLQGQLNIQYF
CDR3 DNA: TGTGCCAGCAGCTTACAGGGCCAGTTAAACATTCAGTACTTC

clone size: few
J gene: TRBJ1-4
D gene: .
V gene: TRBV14
CDR3 protein: CASNNRGSEKLFF
CDR3 DNA: TGTGCCAGCAACAACAGAGGGTCAGAAAAACTGTTTTTT

clone size: .
J gene: TRBJ2-7
D gene: .
V gene: TRBV28
CDR3 protein: CASSPTGSSEQYF
CDR3 DNA: TGTGCCAGCAGTCCGACAGGATCGAGCGAGCAGTACTTC

clone size: few
J gene: TRBJ2-7
D gene: .
V gene: TRBV2
CDR3 protein: CASSDSAMGIRSYEQYF
CDR3 DNA: TGTGCCAGCAGTGATAGTGCGATGGGTATTAGGTCCTACGAGCAGTACTTC

clone size: many
J gene: TRBJ1-2
D gene: TRBD1
V gene: TRBV25-1
CDR3 protein: CASSERGTVVRYTF
CDR3 DNA: TGTGCCAGCAGTGAACGCGGGACAGTTGTGCGCTACACCTTC

clone size: .
J gene: TRBJ2-1
D gene: TRBD2
V gene: TRBV4-3
CDR3 protein: CASSQGTSGLEQFF
CDR3 DNA: TGCGCCAGCAGCCAAGGGACTAGCGGACTCGAGCAGTTCTTC

clone size: .
J gene: TRBJ2-5
D gene: .
V gene: TRBV29-1
CDR3 protein: CSVEEGRGGETQYF
CDR3 DNA: TGCAGCGTTGAAGAGGGCAGAGGAGGAGAGACCCAGTACTTC